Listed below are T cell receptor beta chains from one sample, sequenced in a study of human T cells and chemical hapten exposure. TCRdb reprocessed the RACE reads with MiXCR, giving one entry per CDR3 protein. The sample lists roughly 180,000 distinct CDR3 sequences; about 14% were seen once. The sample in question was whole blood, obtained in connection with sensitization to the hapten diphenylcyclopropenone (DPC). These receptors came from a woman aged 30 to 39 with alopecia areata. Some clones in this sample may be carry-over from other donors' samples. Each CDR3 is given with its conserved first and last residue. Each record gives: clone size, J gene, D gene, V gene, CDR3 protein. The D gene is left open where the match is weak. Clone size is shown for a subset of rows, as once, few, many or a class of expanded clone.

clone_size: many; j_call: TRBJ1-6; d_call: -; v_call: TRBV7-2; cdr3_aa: CASSATRGWHSPLHF
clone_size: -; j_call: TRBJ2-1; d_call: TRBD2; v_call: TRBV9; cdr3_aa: CASSVVSSGSVGEQFF
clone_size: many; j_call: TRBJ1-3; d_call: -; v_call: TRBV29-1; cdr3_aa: CSVLEGRGNTIYF
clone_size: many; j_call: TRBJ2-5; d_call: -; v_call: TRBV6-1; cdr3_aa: CASNSGPGLATQYF
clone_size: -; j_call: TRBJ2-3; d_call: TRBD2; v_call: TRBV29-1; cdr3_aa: CSVEERGSTDTQYF
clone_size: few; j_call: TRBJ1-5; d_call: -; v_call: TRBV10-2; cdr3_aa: CASSKTGNQPQHF
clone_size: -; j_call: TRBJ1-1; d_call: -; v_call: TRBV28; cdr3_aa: CASSSMDTTLKAFF
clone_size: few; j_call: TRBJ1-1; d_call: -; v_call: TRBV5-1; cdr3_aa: CASSLGAMGWEAFF
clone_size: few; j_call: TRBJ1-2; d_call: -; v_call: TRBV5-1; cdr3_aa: CASSYDGGNYGYTF
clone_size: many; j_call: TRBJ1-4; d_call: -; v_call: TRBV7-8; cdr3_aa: CASSPGLHTEKLFF
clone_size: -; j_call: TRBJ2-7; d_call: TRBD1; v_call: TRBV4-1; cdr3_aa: CASRRDRDGSIYEQYF
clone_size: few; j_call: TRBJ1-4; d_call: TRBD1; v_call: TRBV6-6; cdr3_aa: CASSRTGIDDEKLFF
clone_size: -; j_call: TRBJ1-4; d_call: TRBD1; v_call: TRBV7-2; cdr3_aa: CASRPSGGPNEKLFF
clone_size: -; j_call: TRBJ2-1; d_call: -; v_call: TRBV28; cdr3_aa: CASSPISGYEQFF
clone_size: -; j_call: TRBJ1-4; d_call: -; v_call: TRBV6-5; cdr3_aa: CASSYSTQGRDEKLFF
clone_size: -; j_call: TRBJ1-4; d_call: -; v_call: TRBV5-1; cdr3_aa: CASSPRMGTTNEKLFF
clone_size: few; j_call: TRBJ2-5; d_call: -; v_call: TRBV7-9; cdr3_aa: CASSRGRRNQETQYF
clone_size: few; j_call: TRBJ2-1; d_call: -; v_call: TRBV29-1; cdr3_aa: CSVDLDYNEQFF
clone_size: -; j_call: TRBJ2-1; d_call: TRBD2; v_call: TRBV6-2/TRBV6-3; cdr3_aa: CASSYRGGRISEQFF
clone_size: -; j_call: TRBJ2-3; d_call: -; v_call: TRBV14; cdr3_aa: CASSQDLQTLTDTQYF
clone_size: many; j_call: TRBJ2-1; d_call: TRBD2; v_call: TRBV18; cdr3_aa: CASSPQAGGAGEQFF